Each of the 2 T cell receptor beta chains below was sequenced from the same sample in a study of T cell responses to AZD1222 COVID-19 vaccine. Repertoires were generated with immunoSEQ multiplex PCR, while TCRdb's copy carries only in-frame clones and drops some. The sample carries about 110,000 clones, approximately 85% recorded once. This specimen consisted of peripheral blood, obtained on day 0 of MenACWY control vaccination. Receptors originate from an adult in good health.

The rearrangement joins TRBV7-2 to TRBJ1-1; D perhaps matches TRBD1 (5 bases). Germline CDR1 SGHTA, CDR2 FQGNSA. The germline V and J ends were trimmed by 1 base and 8 bases, with 14 bases remaining between them. This CDR3 comprises 14 residues. The CDR3 sequence: CASSLVKGQLEAFF. CDR3 DNA sequence: TGTGCCAGCAGCTTAGTCAAGGGGCAACTCGAAGCTTTCTTT. Using reference TRBV7-2 and TRBJ1-1 for the parts outside the CDR3, the full variable domain is GAGVSQSPSNKVTEKGKDVELRCDPISGHTALYWYRQSLGQGLEFLIYFQGNSAPDKSGLPSDRFSAERTGGSVSTLTIQRTQQEDSAVYLCASSLVKGQLEAFFGQGTRLTVV.

The chain couples TRBV4-2 to TRBJ2-1; TRBD2 matches 14 bases. The CDR3 has 16 amino acids. V was pared by 3 bases and J by 10 bases, with 8 bases of the junction left unmatched. The germline CDR1 and CDR2 sequences are LGHNA and YNFKEQ. CDR3 sequence: CASSHAGTSGGIEQFF. DNA for the CDR3: TGTGCCAGCAGCCATGCCGGGACTAGCGGGGGTATAGAGCAGTTCTTC.